The clone carrying this T cell receptor beta chain was counted only a few times. Its target is not known. It was with 60 Vbeta and 13 Jbeta primers that the PCR ran. Profiling relied on immunoSEQ multiplex PCR, and the TCRdb table lists in-frame clones only, not all of them. The table includes more than 95,000 clones, roughly 74% detected once. Germline V gives CDR1 SQVTM, CDR2 ANQGSEA. The V gene lost 2 bases and the J gene lost 1 base, with 8 bases spanning the gap. The CDR3 totals 13 residues. Donors in the study were healthy people who gave bone marrow. The data belong to a study of cytomegalovirus exposure and HLA in healthy donors. Findings and caveats of the study: Rare TCR sequences predominated, though certain public TCRs were found in many donors.

The J gene is TRBJ1-1, the V gene TRBV29-1, with D possibly TRBD1 on 5 matching bases. The material sequenced was PBMCs. This TCR was sampled from a man in his forties in good health and CMV-seronegative. CDR3 protein: CSVEQTENTEAFF. In DNA, the CDR3 is TGCAGCGTTGAACAGACAGAGAACACTGAAGCTTTCTTT.